This TCR beta chain was obtained from a study of T cells in Graves' hyperthyroidism and ophthalmopathy (dated by TCRdb to the late 2010s). Some background on the complete study: Peripheral blood was sampled at the time of initial diagnosis, prior to any treatment. To identify TCR V-J signatures that set the groups apart, the researchers used a discovery cohort of more than 95 patients, made up of roughly 40 with Graves' ophthalmopathy and some 60 with stable Graves' hyperthyroidism. Prospective prediction of ophthalmopathy was tested in an independent validation cohort consisting of about 19 hyperthyroidism patients and around 16 patients who later progressed to ophthalmopathy. The 85 to 100 discovery patients were randomly split 7:3 into training and test sets. In roughly six Graves' hyperthyroidism patients, the study also compared T-cell repertoires from thyroid tissue with T-cell repertoires from blood. Once sampling was done, hyperthyroidism patients were given methimazole at a starting dose of 30 mg daily, whereas ophthalmopathy patients were given high-dose intravenous methylprednisolone. According to the paper, TCR Vbeta CDR3 sequencing was carried out on some 130 peripheral blood samples, which came from more than 40 ophthalmopathy, under 85 hyperthyroidism and 17 progressor patients. What the study reported, not specific to this receptor: Most expanded thyroid clonotypes (frequency above 0.001) were also detected in blood, a finding suggesting that blood repertoires may reflect thyroid immune responses. Ophthalmopathy was separated from stable hyperthyroidism by a 13 V-J signature model, with 85% to 90% sensitivity and about 81% specificity obtained in cross-validation and 80%/75% obtained in testing. In validation, the model predicted progression to ophthalmopathy a median of about 6.8 months before onset, with roughly 70% sensitivity and more than 72% specificity. No statistical method was used to fix the sample size in advance, and group allocation was not hidden from the investigators.

This clonotype was counted only a few times. Its antigen remains undetermined. Per-nucleotide qualities are absent, and no much larger clonotype sits a single base away. The TCR beta CDR3 regions were amplified from the RNA transcripts. For the first round of RT-PCR on the TCR CDR3, the HTBI primer set was used together with the Qiagen OneStep RT-PCR kit. A second multiplex PCR round built the libraries, followed by size selection and purification. The libraries were sequenced on an Illumina HiSeq2000 using paired-end 100 bp reads. The published analysis was carried out like this. SOAPnuke was used to process the raw data, with reads discarded if the reads contained adapters or uncalled bases, had a mean Phred below 15, or lacked an exact constant-primer or identifier match. High-quality paired reads were merged using COPE v1.2.5, and each unique nucleotide sequence was defined as a clonotype. Clonotypes were aligned to IMGT TRBV, TRBD and TRBJ reference segments using MiTCR v1.1. Only V-J combinations with frequency above 0.0001, covering 99% to 99.2% of repertoires, were analysed. A TCS score was defined as the ratio of F50 (clonal expansion) to E x V (chaos), with BLOSUM62-based TCRdist applied between CDR3 peptides within each V-J. Welch's t-statistics and random forest reduced around 550 V-J features to roughly 13, which were used in a naive Bayes classifier (R e1071). Through fastp at Q25 and MiXCR, TCRdb rebuilt clones from the public reads, retaining in-frame beta chains. CDR3 protein duplicates are merged, each entry listing the most common genes and DNA. What appears here as the V and J calls and clone size reflects TCRdb's work, not the paper's. The sample table lists more than 450,000 distinct CDR3 sequences, about 20% of them with a count of one. The ten largest make up about 45% of the sample.

Moderately to severely active disease, a Clinical Activity Score of at least 3, a NOSPECS grade of at least 4, and a duration under 3 months were present in ophthalmopathy patients. Patients with uncontrolled infections, other autoimmune diseases, pregnancy or lactation were excluded. Diagnoses were established on the basis of clinical symptoms, serum thyroxine and TRAb, thyroid ultrasound, and orbital computed tomography. Ficoll-Paque density gradient centrifugation was used to isolate PBMCs from around 10 ml of fresh peripheral blood. Total RNA was extracted using Trizol reagent, and RNA quality was assessed on an Agilent 2100 Bioanalyzer. The sequence was collected from a man aged 40-49 years with Graves' ophthalmopathy. Sequenced sample: blood.

The nucleotides are TGCAGTGCTAGACAGGGTTACAATGAGCAGTTCTTC. Its product reads: CSARQGYNEQFF. Recombination joined TRBV20-1 with TRBJ2-1; TRBD1 is a possible D gene, resting on 5 matching bases. Sequences DFQATT (CDR1) and SNEGSKA (CDR2) are obtained from the germline V gene (reference sequence). Deletion took 2 bases off V and 4 bases off J, with a span of 6 bases between the germline ends. The CDR3 covers 12 residues, taking in both the cysteine and the phenylalanine. CDR3 DNA is the only sequence kept; it has 36 bases, read in frame from the first base.